Below are 17 T cell receptor beta chains sequenced from a single sample in a study of shared clonotypes between healthy human individuals. CD45RO-negative CD8 cells positively selected for CCR7 made up the naive population, which excluded terminally differentiated effector memory CD45RA+ cells. Sequencing was performed with immunoSEQ multiplex PCR; in TCRdb, only in-frame clones are kept and a portion is missing. Among about 820,000 clones listed, more than 85% were seen once. Material: naive CD8+ T cells sorted from blood. Receptors were obtained from a young man in good health.

V usage is TRBV7-9 and J usage is TRBJ2-7; D is uncertain. Germline CDR1 reads SEHNR; CDR2 reads FQNEAQ (reference sequence). The CDR3 is 14 residues long. Trimming took off 5 bases at V and 2 bases at J, with 13 bases between the two ends. Here the CDR3 DNA reads TGTGCCAGCAGCCTAGGCAGTATTACCTACGAGCAGTACTTC. It codes for CASSLGSITYEQYF.

The J gene is TRBJ2-1, the V gene TRBV4-1; TRBD1 might be the D (6 bases). V gave up 4 bases and J gave up 5 bases, with 9 bases separating them. The length of the CDR3 is 13 residues. CDR1 is MGHRA and CDR2 is YSYEKL in the germline V gene. CDR3 sequence reads: CASSRQGHNEQFF. Written as DNA, the CDR3 is TGCGCCAGCAGCCGTCAGGGGCACAATGAGCAGTTCTTC.

V gene TRBV7-9 combines with J gene TRBJ2-5; 7 nucleotides agree with TRBD2. CDR1 and CDR2 from the germline V gene are SEHNR and FQNEAQ (reference sequence). V lost 5 bases and J lost 2; bases outside the gene matches: 8. The CDR3 sequence is 15 residues long. CDR3 sequence: CASSPSGNLQETQYF. CDR3 nucleotides: TGTGCCAGCAGCCCCAGCGGGAACCTTCAAGAGACCCAGTACTTC.

This sequence joins TRBV13 and TRBJ1-1; the D gene is possibly TRBD1 (5 bases). Trimming took off 2 bases at V and 2 bases at J, with 9 bases between the two ends. The CDR3 is 14 residues long. CDR1 is PRHDT and CDR2 is FYEKMQ in the germline V gene (reference sequence). As DNA, the CDR3 is TGTGCCAGCAGCTTATGGGGCAGTAACACTGAAGCTTTCTTT. Residues: CASSLWGSNTEAFF.

This clone showed up just a few times. The sample holds other DNA sequences that translate to the same CDR3. This sequence joins TRBV28 and TRBJ2-7; no clear D. From germline, CDR1 is MDHEN and CDR2 SYDVKM. Trimming took off 6 bases at V and 1 base at J, with 4 bases between the two ends. The CDR3 extends over 11 amino acids. The CDR3 DNA sequence: TGTGCCAGCAGCCATTCCTACGAGCAGTACTTC. It translates to CASSHSYEQYF.

The V gene is TRBV2, the J gene TRBJ2-7; 11 bases match TRBD1. In germline, CDR1 is SNHLY, CDR2 FYNNEI. V shed 5 bases, J shed 7 bases, and the junction held 7 bases outside the gene matches. This CDR3 contains 14 residues. CDR3 nucleotide sequence: TGTGCCAGCAGTCGGACAGGGGGCTCGCAAGAGCAGTACTTC. Protein product: CASSRTGGSQEQYF.

Turning to this clone: This may come from a read error, since a much larger clone is one base off. The chain joins TRBV18 to TRBJ1-5; no firm D call. Per the germline V gene, CDR1 is KGHSH and CDR2 is LQKENI. CDR3 length: 14 amino acids. Trimming cost V 3 bases and J 0 bases, with 6 bases left between them. Written as DNA, the CDR3 is TGTGCCAGCTCACCGGGGTATAGCAATCAGCCCCAGCATTTT. This encodes CASSPGYSNQPQHF. Based on the CDR3 plus reference TRBV18 and TRBJ1-5, the full variable domain is NAGVMQNPRHLVRRRGQEARLRCSPMKGHSHVYWYRQLPEEGLKFMVYLQKENIIDESGMPKERFSAEFPKEGPSILRIQQVVRGDSAAYFCASSPGYSNQPQHFGDGTRLSIL.

This chain connects TRBV7-9 to TRBJ1-4; unclear D gene. Trimming cost V 2 bases and J 7 bases, with 5 bases left between them. The length of the CDR3 is 12 residues. Germline CDR1 and CDR2: SEHNR and FQNEAQ (reference sequence). The CDR3 region has the DNA TGTGCCAGCAGCTTATCGGGTGAAAAACTGTTTTTT. It specifies CASSLSGEKLFF.

The rearrangement links TRBV21-1 to TRBJ2-7. TRBV21-1 is noted as a pseudogene. The length of the CDR3 is 16 residues. CDR3: CASSKGGCDSAYEQYF. The CDR3 nucleotides read TGTGCCAGCAGCAAAGGGGGTTGTGATAGTGCCTACGAGCAGTACTTC.

Notes on this clone: Other DNA sequences in the same sample also yield this CDR3. The rearrangement joins TRBV5-1 to TRBJ2-7; tentative D call: TRBD2 (5 bases). V gave up 0 bases and J gave up 2 bases, with 9 bases separating them. The CDR3 extends over 14 amino acids. Germline V gives CDR1 SGHRS, CDR2 YFSETQ. The CDR3, as DNA: TGCGCCAGCAGCTTGGCTGGGAGTCCCTACGAGCAGTACTTC. It translates to CASSLAGSPYEQYF.

The chain links TRBV4-3 to TRBJ2-1, with D maybe TRBD2 (6 bases). The CDR3 runs 17 residues. V lost 0 bases, J lost 5 bases, and 17 bases lay in between. Germline V lookup: CDR1 LGHNA, CDR2 YSLEER. In DNA form, the CDR3 reads TGCGCCAGCAGCCAAGATCGCGGGGCGGCGTCTGACAATGAGCAGTTCTTC. Protein sequence: CASSQDRGAASDNEQFF.

The chain is built from TRBV5-5 and TRBJ2-1; D unresolved. This CDR3 comprises 13 residues. The germline V gene has CDR1 SGHKS and CDR2 YYEKEE (reference sequence). Deletions cut 4 bases from V and 4 bases from J, with 9 bases between. CDR3 bases: TGTGCCAGCAGCCTCAGCTTTTACAATGAGCAGTTCTTC. Encoded protein: CASSLSFYNEQFF.

This sequence joins TRBV28 and TRBJ2-7; the D is unclear. This CDR3 has 12 amino acids. The germline V and J ends were trimmed by 10 bases and 2 bases, with 12 bases remaining between them. CDR1 is MDHEN, CDR2 SYDVKM, per germline. CDR3 DNA sequence: TGTGCCACCGCGAGACTGACCTACGAGCAGTACTTC. Its protein is CATARLTYEQYF.

The chain employs TRBV6-1 and TRBJ1-1; D not resolved. This CDR3 region has 15 residues. Trimming left V 5 bases short and J 5 bases short, with 18 bases between. From germline, CDR1 is MNHNS and CDR2 SASEGT. CDR3 coding DNA: TGTGCCAGCAGTCCTTGGGGTTTGGGAGGGACTGAAGCTTTCTTT. Residues: CASSPWGLGGTEAFF.

This clone was detected only a few times. The same CDR3 also results from other DNA sequences found in this sample. The chain uses TRBV7-9 and TRBJ1-5; D is unclear. This CDR3 contains 12 residues. Trimming removed 1 base from V and 7 bases from J, with 5 bases in between. Germline loops: CDR1 SEHNR, CDR2 FQNEAQ (reference sequence). The CDR3 coding sequence is TGTGCCAGCAGCTTAGGGTCGCAGCCCCAGCATTTT. It translates to CASSLGSQPQHF.

The gene calls are TRBV7-3 and TRBJ2-2; D uncertain. There are 17 residues in the CDR3. With 5 bases removed from V and 8 bases from J, the gap between germline ends came to 24 bases. Germline CDR1 is SGHTA and CDR2 is FQGTGA. The DNA for the CDR3 is TGTGCCAGCAGCCCTAAATGGGTAATGCGTCCGGGTGGGGAGCTGTTTTTT. This codes for CASSPKWVMRPGGELFF. The full variable domain, with the rest looked up from reference TRBV7-3 and TRBJ2-2, is GAGVSQTPSNKVTEKGKYVELRCDPISGHTALYWYRQSLGQGPEFLIYFQGTGAADDSGLPNDRFFAVRPEGSVSTLKIQRTERGDSAVYLCASSPKWVMRPGGELFFGEGSRLTVL.

This clone was picked up one time. The chain uses TRBV6-5 and TRBJ1-2; 12 bases agree with TRBD1. The germline CDR1 and CDR2 sequences are MNHEY and SVGAGI. V shed 7 bases, J shed 8 bases, and the junction held 5 bases outside the gene matches. The length of the CDR3 is 13 residues. CDR3 sequence (DNA): TGTGCCAGCAAGGGACAGGGGGCGCAGGGCTACACCTTC. Its protein is CASKGQGAQGYTF.